This TCR beta chain was profiled in a study of technical replicates of blood from a handful of donors (dated 2017 in TCRdb). Notes on this clone: Its antigen has not been determined. It has no much larger one-base neighbor in the sample; base qualities were not kept.

CDR1 SGHVS and CDR2 FNYEAQ are derived from the germline V gene. The germline V end is reduced by 1 base and the J end by 7 bases; junction bases left unmatched: 7. The CDR3 measures 15 amino acids from cysteine to phenylalanine. The sequence is cut down to CDR3 DNA, 45 bases in frame from base 1. The library was prepared using the immunoSEQ multiplex PCR assay. As stored in TCRdb, this immuneACCESS dataset retains in-frame rearrangements with V and J assigned. A fraction of the clones does not appear; measured against another copy, unresolved V genes explain less than half of the discrepancy, and the remainder lacks a known reason. For this sample there are more than 13,000 clones; 80% appear just once. The ten top clones hold roughly 13% of the sample.

The chain employs TRBV7-6 and TRBJ2-7; 10 bases in between match TRBD2. The source material was PBMCs. This receptor was identified in a human donor in good health. This receptor has the CDR3 CASSLESLAGVEQYF. Here is the DNA: TGTGCCAGCAGCTTAGAGAGCCTAGCGGGAGTAGAGCAGTACTTC.